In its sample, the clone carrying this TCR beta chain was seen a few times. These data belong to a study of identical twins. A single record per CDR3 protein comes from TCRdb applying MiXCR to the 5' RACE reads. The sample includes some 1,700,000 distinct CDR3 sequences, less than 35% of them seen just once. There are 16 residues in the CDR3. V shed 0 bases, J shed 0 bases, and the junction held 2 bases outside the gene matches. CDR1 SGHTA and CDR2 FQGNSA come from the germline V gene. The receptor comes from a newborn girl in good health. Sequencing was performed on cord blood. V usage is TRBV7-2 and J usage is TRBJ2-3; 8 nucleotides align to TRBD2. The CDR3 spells CASSLARGASTDTQYF. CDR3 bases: TGTGCCAGCAGCTTAGCGCGGGGGGCTAGCACAGATACGCAGTATTTT.